This T cell receptor beta chain was identified in a study of blood T cell repertoires in COVID-19. Study-level information: From the United States, Italy and Spain came samples of acute and convalescent COVID-19. PBMCs, B-cell-depleted T cells, or T cells provided the cDNA or gDNA that made up the material.

Per the authors' pipeline: By means of reference gene primer amplification, nucleated cell counts were estimated. Assay used: immunoSEQ multiplex PCR; TCRdb lists only in-frame clones, some missing. D and trimming come from the DNA, and the V and J calls and clone size come from that table. The table has 250,000 to 350,000 clones, 80% to 90% seen once. The sequence came from a woman in her 70s with COVID-19, enrolled during active disease. The sample taken for sequencing was peripheral blood.

In DNA, the CDR3 is TGTGCCAGCAGCTTAGACAGAGGGCGCGAGCAGTACTTC. The encoded protein is CASSLDRGREQYF. This chain connects TRBV7-8 to TRBJ2-7, with D perhaps TRBD2 (5 bases). This CDR3 is 13 amino acids long. Germline assignment: CDR1 SGHVS and CDR2 FQNEAQ. Trimming removed 1 base at V and 6 bases at J, with 10 bases between. Using reference TRBV7-8 and TRBJ2-7 for the parts outside the CDR3, the full variable domain is GAGVSQSPRYKVAKRGQDVALRCDPISGHVSLFWYQQALGQGPEFLTYFQNEAQLDKSGLPSDRFFAERPEGSVSTLKIQRTQQEDSAVYLCASSLDRGREQYFGPGTRLTVT.